The TCR beta chain under discussion was sequenced for a study of cytomegalovirus exposure and HLA in healthy donors (dated by TCRdb to the late 2010s). Study-wide context: According to an earlier analysis of around 600 of the donors, about 179 million T cells yielded 117 million unique TCR beta sequences and approximately 280 Gb of sequence data. The genetic ancestry cluster associated with self-reported Caucasian donors included roughly 84% of the 300 to 400 genotyped donors. The aim of the study was to test whether cataloging public T cell receptors could identify signatures of past pathogen exposure. Rather than drawing on any new phenotypic data, the later analysis identified candidate immune exposures from TCR beta sequences and the way those sequences occurred across donors. Roughly 310 gigabases of sequencing data and some 85 million unique TCR sequences were included in an early release covering around 650 HLA-typed donors. Class I and class II HLA loci were covered by the typing at four-digit resolution. Because of strong linkage in the cohort, 5 or 6 DR-DQ haplotypes were treated as single units for association and clustering. The study profiled the T cell repertoires of 666 subjects by immunosequencing and related them to cytomegalovirus serostatus. Among roughly 370 genotyped donors of the cohort, an average of around 240,000 unique TCR beta nucleotide sequences were sequenced per donor, roughly 20% of them non-productive. To decide whether each TCR beta V gene segment behaved as functional or pseudogenic, an earlier analysis of some 570 of the donors relied on high-throughput TCR beta sequencing. In a later analysis, previously published TCR beta repertoires from roughly 710 donors were re-analyzed and high-resolution HLA genotyping was added so that TCR occurrence patterns could be studied. Besides the first cohort of 666 subjects, a separate validation cohort made up of 120 different subjects was used. All discovery cohort repertoires had been generated on a single sequencing platform. Donor age, sex, ethnicity and CMV serostatus were compiled together with the repertoire data. Typing coverage differed by locus: A, B, C, DRB1 and DQB1 were typed in about 629-640 donors, DQA1 in 500 to 550, DPA1 in around 580, and DPB1 in 472. High-throughput TCR immunosequencing, statistical association of individual TCRs with disease status, and machine learning were combined to predict cytomegalovirus infection status. A later genetic analysis took genome-wide SNP genotypes for about 55% of the 666 donors and used that subset as a discovery cohort.

Comment on this clone: The clone's antigen remains unknown.

The germline V gene sets CDR1 to SGHTA and CDR2 to FQGNSA. From the cysteine up to the phenylalanine, the CDR3 has a length of 13 residues. Left in the record is the CDR3 DNA by itself, 39 bases read in frame from the first base. The V end loses 5 bases and the J end loses 4 bases, and a stretch of 12 bases separates them. In total, about 650 healthy bone marrow donors made up the cohort. At the time of sampling, every cohort member was nominally healthy, though immune exposures that went unrecorded were likely present. The donor was CMV seronegative and belonged to the group of more than 300 seronegative cohort members. Each donor provided a peripheral blood sample, and peripheral blood mononuclear cells were used for TCR beta sequencing. Genomic DNA was extracted from the blood cell samples with the Qiagen DNeasy Blood Extraction Kit. Study-wide findings and limitations: The cohort was sequenced for TCR beta chains only, and without alpha or paired-chain data the features that could be detected were limited. The sequencing pipeline was judged likely to have produced a cluster of highly shared sequence variants as a technical artifact. Because the 87-base-pair reads could not distinguish some IMGT-functional V segments, including TRBV6-2 and TRBV6-3, those segments were excluded. It was suggested by the authors that the approach could potentially be generalized to other disease states and immunological phenotypes. A further reported finding was that TCR beta sequences accurately predicted the HLA-A and HLA-B alleles for most subjects in the first cohort. Compared with the approximately 700-donor mean, donors in an Asian-associated ancestry cluster had fewer N-insertions in productive TCRs, according to a later genetic analysis. The classifier was reported to diagnose cytomegalovirus status with high specificity and sensitivity in both the original cohort and the validation cohort. A later analysis associated 15,000 to 20,000 TCR beta sequences with specific HLA alleles at a false discovery rate of 0.05. For the cohort, immune exposure information was limited to CMV serostatus. Most CMV-associated TCR beta chains appeared to be HLA-restricted in a later analysis, and the HLA associations seemed to be driven largely by CMV exposure. In an earlier analysis of 587 of the donors, most TCR beta V segments appeared in productive rearrangements about 90% or about 30% of the time, broadly matching IMGT annotations. Correlated functional status among segregating V segments might reflect linkage disequilibrium, but an unknown experimental factor could not be ruled out. A later analysis found that HLA-associated TCR beta chains were more clonally expanded and had lower generation probabilities than equally common non-associated chains. Because HLA typing was missing for some donors at each locus, association tests included only the typed subset. While some public TCRs were present in many individuals, most TCR sequences turned up only very rarely across donors. A few of the identified cytomegalovirus-associated TCR beta chains were confirmed in vitro to be specific for cytomegalovirus antigens. An association between a missense DCLRE1C variant and V-gene and J-gene trimming of TCR beta chains was found in a later genetic analysis and replicated in an independent cohort. In the study, some 160 TCR beta chains were listed as associated with cytomegalovirus. When HLA alleles, especially DR and DQ, strongly co-occurred, TCR associations were difficult to assign to individual alleles. Some 15 rarely observed V segments, including chromosome 9 orphons, were excluded from the earlier analysis of almost 600 of the donors because counts were too low. According to a later analysis, TCR association rates differed among HLA loci, with DRB1 alleles showing the most associated TCRs and HLA-C alleles showing the fewest. Sequencing depth was assumed to be roughly uniform across donors in the presence/absence analyses, though that assumption may not hold. A later analysis reported that several top co-occurrence clusters appeared linked to parvovirus B19, influenza, CMV and Epstein-Barr virus.

Receptors were amplified or captured by the immunoSEQ multiplex PCR assay. The multiplex PCR relied on a mix of 60 forward primers for TCR Vbeta segments and 13 reverse primers for TCR Jbeta segments. The CDR3 region of rearranged TCR beta genes was amplified from genomic DNA by a multiplex PCR assay. The amplified TCR beta libraries were sequenced on the Illumina HiSeq System as 87-base-pair reads. For the original study's pipeline: Across the roughly 600 repertoires, a later analysis counted approximately 75 million unique TCR beta chains, approximately 10 million of which were shared by at least two donors. To remove PCR and sequencing errors, raw reads were error-corrected and collapsed into unique sequences using a nearest-neighbor algorithm that merged closely related sequences. Alignment of CDR3 sequences to IMGT reference sequences was used to assign V, D and J gene segments. Each retained sequence needed at least a six-nucleotide match to both a V gene segment and a J gene segment. Rearrangements were called productive when the CDR3 lacked stop codons and stayed in frame with V and J; all others were non-productive. CDR3 was defined according to IMGT convention as the region running from the second conserved V-encoded cysteine to the conserved J-encoded phenylalanine. Sequences without an unambiguous match to a single V gene segment were excluded from the earlier analysis of 450 to 750 of the donors. An earlier analysis of over 450 of the donors classified V segments as functional when productive rearrangements were above 56.7% and as segregating when the standard deviation between donors was above 5%. A statistical classification framework was built to diagnose cytomegalovirus status from the catalog of TCR beta chain sequences. In a later analysis, V and J genes were assigned by comparing TCR nucleotide sequences against IMGT/GENE-DB human TR gene sequences. In a later analysis, CDR3 sequences and most-parsimonious VDJ recombination scenarios were assigned using the TCRdist pipeline. A later analysis defined each TCR beta chain by its CDR3 amino acid sequence plus V-gene family, and excluded reads lacking a unique V-gene family. To address suspected cross-contamination and a sequencing artifact, a later analysis removed 550 to 750 highly shared, low-generation-probability nucleotide sequences. In a later analysis, a clonal expansion index for each public chain was calculated from normalized within-repertoire ranks of inferred template counts. Generation probabilities in a later analysis came from a VDJ recombination model fitted to out-of-frame rearrangements, and those results were checked against IGoR. A later analysis scored TCR-TCR, TCR-HLA and TCR-CMV co-occurrence with hypergeometric tests, applying a repertoire-size bias correction to TCR pairs. A later analysis estimated false discovery rates by permuting HLA or CMV assignments 20 times. A later analysis grouped co-occurring TCRs with DBSCAN, adding TCRdist sequence similarity when clustering within HLA-allele-positive subsets. Co-occurrence clustering excluded repertoires with fewer than 30,000 or more than 120,000 public chains, plus five with anomalous nucleotide sharing. Not all clones reach the TCRdb copy of this immuneACCESS table, which keeps in-frame sequences only. Checked studies attribute under half of the gap to unresolved V genes and leave the rest unexplained. That table gives V, J and clone size, and the DNA gave D and trimming. This specimen's table enumerates 90,000 to 120,000 clones. The ten biggest clones cover 0.55% to 0.65% of the sample.

The origin of this receptor is a man aged 50-60 years in good health and CMV-seronegative. The V and J genes are TRBV7-2 and TRBJ2-7, with TRBD2 tentatively as D gene (6 bases match). Sample: PBMCs. CDR3 protein: CASSAGTYYEQYF. DNA sequence: TGTGCCAGCAGCGCCGGGACTTATTACGAGCAGTACTTC.